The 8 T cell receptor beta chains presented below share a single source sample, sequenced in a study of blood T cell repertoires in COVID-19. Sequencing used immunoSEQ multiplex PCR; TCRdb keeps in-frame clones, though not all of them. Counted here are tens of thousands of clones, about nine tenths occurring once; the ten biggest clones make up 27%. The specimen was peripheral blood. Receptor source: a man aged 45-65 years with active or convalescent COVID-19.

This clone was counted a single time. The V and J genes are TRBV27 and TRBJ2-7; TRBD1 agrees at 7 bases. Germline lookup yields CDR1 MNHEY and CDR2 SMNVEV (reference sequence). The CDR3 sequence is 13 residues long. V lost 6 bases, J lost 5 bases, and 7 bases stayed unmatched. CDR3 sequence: CASRPHQGDEQYF. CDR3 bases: TGTGCCAGCAGACCCCATCAGGGGGACGAGCAGTACTTC.

This chain's CDR3 is CASSDLGANQPQHF. In nucleotides, the CDR3 is TGCGCCAGCAGTGATTTAGGGGCCAATCAGCCCCAGCATTTT. V usage is TRBV10-1 and J usage is TRBJ1-5; a weak D match, TRBD1 (5 bases). Germline CDR1 reads WNHNN; CDR2 reads SYGVQD (reference sequence). This CDR3 comprises 14 residues. V lost 3 bases, J lost 3 bases, and 9 bases lay in between.

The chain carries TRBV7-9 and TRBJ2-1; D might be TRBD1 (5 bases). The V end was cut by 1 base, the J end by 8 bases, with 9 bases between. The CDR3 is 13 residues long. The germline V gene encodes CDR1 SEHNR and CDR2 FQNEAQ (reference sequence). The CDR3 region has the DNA TGTGCCAGCAGCTTAGTTAGGGGCCATGAGCAGTTCTTC. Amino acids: CASSLVRGHEQFF.

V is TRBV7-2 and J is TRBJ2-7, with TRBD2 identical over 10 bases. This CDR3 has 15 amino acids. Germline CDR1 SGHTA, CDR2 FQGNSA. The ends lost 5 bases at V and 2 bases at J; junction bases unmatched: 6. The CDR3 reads CASSVGLAEAYEQYF. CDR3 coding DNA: TGTGCCAGCAGCGTTGGACTAGCGGAGGCCTACGAGCAGTACTTC.

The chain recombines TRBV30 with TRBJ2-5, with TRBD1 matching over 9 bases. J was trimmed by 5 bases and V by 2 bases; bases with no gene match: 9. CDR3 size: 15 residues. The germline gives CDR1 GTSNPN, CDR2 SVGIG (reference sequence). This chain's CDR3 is CAWSPLQGALETQYF. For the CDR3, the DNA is TGTGCCTGGAGTCCCTTACAGGGGGCTCTGGAGACCCAGTACTTC.

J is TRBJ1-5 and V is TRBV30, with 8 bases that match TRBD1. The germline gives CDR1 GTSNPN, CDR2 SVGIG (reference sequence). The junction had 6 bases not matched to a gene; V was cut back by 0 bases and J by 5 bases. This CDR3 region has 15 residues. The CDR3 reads CAWSVSVTGDQPQHF. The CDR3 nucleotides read TGTGCCTGGAGTGTCAGTGTGACAGGGGATCAGCCCCAGCATTTT.

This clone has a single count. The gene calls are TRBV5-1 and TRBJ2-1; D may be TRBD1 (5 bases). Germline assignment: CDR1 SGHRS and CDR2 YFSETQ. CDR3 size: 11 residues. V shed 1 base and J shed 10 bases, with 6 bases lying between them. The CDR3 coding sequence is TGCGCCAGCAGCTTGCAGGGCGAGCAGTTCTTC. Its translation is CASSLQGEQFF.

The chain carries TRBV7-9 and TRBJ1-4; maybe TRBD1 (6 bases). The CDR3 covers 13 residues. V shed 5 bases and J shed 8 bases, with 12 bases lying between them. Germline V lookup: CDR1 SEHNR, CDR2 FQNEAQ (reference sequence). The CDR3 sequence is CASSPGVVEKLFF. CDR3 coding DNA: TGTGCCAGCAGCCCAGGGGTAGTGGAAAAACTGTTTTTT. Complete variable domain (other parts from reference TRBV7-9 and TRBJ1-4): DTGVSQNPRHKITKRGQNVTFRCDPISEHNRLYWYRQTLGQGPEFLTYFQNEAQLEKSRLLSDRFSAERPKGSFSTLEIQRTEQGDSAMYLCASSPGVVEKLFFGSGTQLSVL.